This T cell receptor beta chain was recovered during a study of blood T cell repertoires in COVID-19. The V gene end was trimmed by 4 bases and the J gene end by 0 bases; junction bases not matched to a gene: 2. The CDR3 extends over 14 amino acids. Germline V gene lookup returns CDR1 MNHEY and CDR2 SMNVEV (reference sequence). In the original workflow: Quantification of nucleated cells was approximated via reference gene primer amplification. Generated by immunoSEQ multiplex PCR, the TCRdb table keeps only in-frame clones and is missing some. That table supplies the V and J calls and clone size; D and trimming were determined from the DNA. Among tens of thousands of clones listed, roughly 86% were seen once.

The sequencing input was peripheral blood. The chain combines TRBV27 with TRBJ2-5; 7 bases fit TRBD1. The receptor was isolated from a man in his 70s with acute or convalescent COVID-19. The CDR3 loop reads CASSSGQNQETQYF. CDR3 nucleotide sequence: TGTGCCAGCAGTTCGGGACAGAACCAAGAGACCCAGTACTTC.